This passage covers 6 T cell receptor beta chains from one sample sequenced in a study of OX40 agonist ivuxolimab in advanced cancers. TCRdb keeps only in-frame clones here, not all; method: immunoSEQ multiplex PCR. The sample holds under 90,000 clones, roughly 84% seen once. The specimen was CD4+ or CD8+ T cells sorted from blood, collected in a trial of the OX40 agonist ivuxolimab. The receptors come from an adult with an advanced solid tumor such as melanoma, head and neck, liver or kidney cancer.

Only one count was recorded for this clone. The chain recombines TRBV7-2 with TRBJ1-2; tentative D call: TRBD1 (5 bases). Trimming removed 1 base from V and 0 bases from J, with 9 bases in between. This CDR3 has 15 amino acids. Per germline, CDR1 SGHTA and CDR2 FQGNSA. The CDR3 sequence is CASSLGGDPNYGYTF. Here the CDR3 DNA reads TGTGCCAGCAGCTTAGGGGGGGACCCTAACTATGGCTACACCTTC.

J is TRBJ2-5 and V is TRBV11-1; D is ambiguous. The CDR3 length is 13 residues. Trimming removed 2 bases at V and 2 bases at J, with 6 bases between. Germline V lookup: CDR1 SGHAT, CDR2 FQDESV (reference sequence). CDR3 loop: CASSLLKQETQYF. CDR3 DNA: TGTGCCAGCAGCTTACTAAAGCAAGAGACCCAGTACTTC.

The rearrangement links TRBV6-1 to TRBJ1-1; D unclear. Trimming removed 7 bases from V and 6 bases from J, with 15 bases in between. Germline V gene data show CDR1 as MNHNS and CDR2 as SASEGT. This CDR3 has 13 amino acids. The CDR3 sequence is CASKGEGRAEAFF. The CDR3 bases are TGTGCCAGCAAGGGTGAAGGGAGGGCTGAAGCTTTCTTT.

This chain links TRBV7-2 with TRBJ2-1; 14 nucleotides align to TRBD2. V gave up 5 bases and J gave up 0 bases; unmatched junction bases: 9. This CDR3 has 19 residues. Germline CDR1 is SGHTA and CDR2 is FQGNSA. The CDR3 here is CASSTGTSGGRSSYNEQFF. The DNA of the CDR3 is TGTGCCAGCAGCACAGGGACTAGCGGGGGCAGGAGCTCCTACAATGAGCAGTTCTTC.

The chain uses TRBV7-2 and TRBJ2-1, with 8 bases lining up with TRBD1. The CDR3 totals 15 residues. The germline CDR1 and CDR2 sequences are SGHTA and FQGNSA. Trimming took 4 bases from V and 0 from J; bases not matched to a gene: 2. CDR3 nucleotide sequence: TGTGCCAGCAGCTCGGACAGGGCCTCCTACAATGAGCAGTTCTTC. Protein product: CASSSDRASYNEQFF.

The chain is built from TRBV10-2 and TRBJ1-2; TRBD1 matches at 7 bases. Germline V gene sequence: CDR1 WSHSY, CDR2 SAAADI. V dropped 4 bases and J dropped 3; count of bases not matched to a gene: 5. This CDR3 comprises 14 residues. The CDR3 sequence: CASSAEDRYYGYTF. Here the CDR3 DNA reads TGCGCCAGCAGTGCGGAGGACAGGTACTATGGCTACACCTTC.